This T cell receptor beta chain appears in the sequencing data of a study of prognosis after radiotherapy for stage I lung cancer. As for this clonotype: Germline is not matched at one junction end, which may reflect a read error.

Disease was node-negative on CT and PET/CT in all patients; none had prior chemotherapy, radiotherapy or other malignancies. The blood draw at each of two time points yielded roughly 5.9 milliliters of peripheral blood. It was by two-round multiplex PCR that TCR beta CDR3 was amplified from genomic DNA. Primers specific to each TRBV and TRBJ gene were used in first-round PCR. Universal primers drove the second round of PCR amplification. One entry per CDR3 protein results from TCRdb running MiXCR on the multiplex PCR reads. The repertoire includes about 18,000 distinct CDR3 sequences, approximately 15% of them detected once, and over 30% sits in the top ten. The CDR3 consists of 15 residues. Germline V gene lookup returns CDR1 MDHEN and CDR2 SYDVKM.

The gene calls are TRBV28 and TRBJ1-5; possibly TRBD1 for D (5 bases). This clonotype was obtained from a donor of 50 years or more with non-small cell lung cancer. The specimen was PBMCs, collected before or after stereotactic body radiation therapy (not recorded which). Here the CDR3 DNA reads TGTGTCAGCACCCTTGGGACGGGGTGGTATCAGCCCCAGCATTTT. Translated: CVSTLGTGWYQPQHF.